The 5 T cell receptor beta chains reported below all come from one sample, sequenced in a study of blood T cell repertoires in COVID-19. Assay used: immunoSEQ multiplex PCR; TCRdb lists only in-frame clones, some missing. The data hold about 210,000 clones, with around 85% observed a single time. Specimen: peripheral blood. These receptors all come from a middle-aged man with acute or convalescent COVID-19.

The chain couples TRBV4-1 to TRBJ2-7, with 10 bases matching TRBD1. V trimming: 2 bases; J trimming: 2 bases; junction bases outside the gene matches: 6. The CDR3 is 16 residues long. From germline, CDR1 is MGHRA and CDR2 YSYEKL. In DNA form, the CDR3 reads TGCGCCAGCAGCCAAATTCCCGGGACAGGGGCCTACGAGCAGTACTTC. The encoded protein is CASSQIPGTGAYEQYF.

The V call is TRBV27, the J call TRBJ2-7; 8 bases are a match to TRBD1. After removal of 3 bases from V and 4 bases from J, the junction contained 5 bases not matched to a gene. Germline CDR1 is MNHEY and CDR2 is SMNVEV (reference sequence). This CDR3 is built from 14 residues. The CDR3 nucleotides are TGTGCCAGCAGTTTTGGACAGGGCTTTTACGAGCAGTACTTC. Residues: CASSFGQGFYEQYF.

In this sample, this clone turned up many times. The chain is built from TRBV19 and TRBJ2-3; maybe TRBD2 (7 bases). The CDR3 has 14 residues. Germline lookup yields CDR1 LNHDA and CDR2 SQIVND (reference sequence). The germline V and J ends were trimmed by 3 bases and 6 bases, with 13 bases remaining between them. The CDR3 protein is CASSIRGGLDTQYF. The CDR3 region has the DNA TGTGCCAGTAGTATTAGGGGGGGGCTGGATACGCAGTATTTT. Drawing the rest from reference TRBV19 and TRBJ2-3, the complete variable domain is DGGITQSPKYLFRKEGQNVTLSCEQNLNHDAMYWYRQDPGQGLRLIYYSQIVNDFQKGDIAEGYSVSREKKESFPLTVTSAQKNPTAFYLCASSIRGGLDTQYFGPGTRLTVL.

V usage is TRBV6-6 and J usage is TRBJ1-6; a possible D gene is TRBD1 (5 bases). Trimming took 5 bases from V and 0 from J, leaving 20 bases between them. The CDR3 has 19 amino acids. From germline, CDR1 is MNHNY and CDR2 SVGAGI (reference sequence). The CDR3 DNA is TGTGCCAGCAGTCCCGGAGACAGAACCTGGAGCTCCTATAATTCACCCCTCCACTTT. Protein sequence: CASSPGDRTWSSYNSPLHF.

The gene calls are TRBV6-4 and TRBJ2-7, with D unclear. This CDR3 comprises 13 residues. Trimming took off 6 bases at V and 6 bases at J, with 15 bases between the two ends. Germline-derived CDR1 and CDR2 are MRHNA and SNTAGT. The DNA of the CDR3 is TGTGCCAGCAGCACCTGGGCCTCCGCCGAGCAGTACTTC. Translated: CASSTWASAEQYF.